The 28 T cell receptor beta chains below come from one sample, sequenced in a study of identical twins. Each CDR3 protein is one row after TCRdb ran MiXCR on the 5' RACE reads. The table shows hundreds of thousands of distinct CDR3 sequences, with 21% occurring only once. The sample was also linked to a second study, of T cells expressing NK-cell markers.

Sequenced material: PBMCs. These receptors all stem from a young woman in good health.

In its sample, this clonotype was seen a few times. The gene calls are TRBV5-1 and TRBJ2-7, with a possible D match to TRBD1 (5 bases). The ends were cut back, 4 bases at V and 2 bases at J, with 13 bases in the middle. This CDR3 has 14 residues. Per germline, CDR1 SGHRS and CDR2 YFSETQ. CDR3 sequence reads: CASSPGIQAYEQYF. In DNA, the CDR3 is TGCGCCAGCAGCCCTGGGATACAGGCCTACGAGCAGTACTTC.

The CDR3 coding sequence is TGCACAGAAACGGGGGCCATGAACACTGAAGCTTTCTTT. Protein sequence: CTETGAMNTEAFF. The chain is built from TRBV29-1 and TRBJ1-1; a weak D match, TRBD1 (6 bases). Germline loops: CDR1 SQVTM, CDR2 ANQGSEA. CDR3 length: 13 residues.

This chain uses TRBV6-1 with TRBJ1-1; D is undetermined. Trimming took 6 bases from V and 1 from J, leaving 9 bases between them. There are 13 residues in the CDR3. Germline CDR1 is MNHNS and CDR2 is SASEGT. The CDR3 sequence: CASSSDTNTEAFF. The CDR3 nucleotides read TGTGCCAGCAGCTCCGACACGAACACTGAAGCTTTCTTT.

The CDR3 coding sequence is TGTGCCAGCAGCTTGGCAGTCTTTGAGCAGTTCTTC. Protein product: CASSLAVFEQFF. The chain is built from TRBV7-2 and TRBJ2-1; no clear D. With 3 bases removed from V and 9 bases from J, the gap between germline ends came to 9 bases. The CDR3 loop spans 12 amino acids. CDR1 and CDR2 from the germline V gene are SGHTA and FQGNSA.

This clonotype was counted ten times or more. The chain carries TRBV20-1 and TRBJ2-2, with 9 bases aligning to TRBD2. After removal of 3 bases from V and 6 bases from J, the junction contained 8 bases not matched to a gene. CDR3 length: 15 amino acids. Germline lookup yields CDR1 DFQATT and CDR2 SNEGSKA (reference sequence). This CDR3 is CSASLASGTSGELFF. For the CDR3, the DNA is TGCAGTGCTAGTTTGGCTAGCGGGACTTCCGGGGAGCTGTTTTTT.

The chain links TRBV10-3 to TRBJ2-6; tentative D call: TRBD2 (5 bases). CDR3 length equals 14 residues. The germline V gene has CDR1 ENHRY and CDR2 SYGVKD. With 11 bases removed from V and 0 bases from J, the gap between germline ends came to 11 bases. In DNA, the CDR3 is TGTGCCGTCGGGAAGGTCTCTGGGGCCAACGTCCTGACTTTC. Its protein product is CAVGKVSGANVLTF.

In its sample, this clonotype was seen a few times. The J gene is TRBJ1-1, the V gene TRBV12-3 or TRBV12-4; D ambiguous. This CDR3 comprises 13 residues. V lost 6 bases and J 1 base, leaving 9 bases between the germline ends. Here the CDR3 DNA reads TGTGCCAGCAGATGGACGGGGAACACTGAAGCTTTCTTT. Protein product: CASRWTGNTEAFF.

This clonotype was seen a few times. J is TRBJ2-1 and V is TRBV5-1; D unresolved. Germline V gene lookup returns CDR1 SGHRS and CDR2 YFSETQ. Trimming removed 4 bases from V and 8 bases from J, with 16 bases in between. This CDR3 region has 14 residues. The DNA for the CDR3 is TGCGCCAGCAGCCAAAAAATAGTAGGCGATGAGCAGTTCTTC. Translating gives CASSQKIVGDEQFF.

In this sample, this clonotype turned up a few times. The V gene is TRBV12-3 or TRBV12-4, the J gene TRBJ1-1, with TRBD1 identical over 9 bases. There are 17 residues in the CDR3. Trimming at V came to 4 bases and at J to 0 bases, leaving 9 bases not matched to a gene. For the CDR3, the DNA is TGTGCCAGCAGTTCCTCGGGACAGGGATGGGTGAACACTGAAGCTTTCTTT. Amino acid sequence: CASSSSGQGWVNTEAFF.

The CDR3: CASSWGGLAGRNEQFF. CDR3 DNA: TGTGCCAGCAGCTGGGGGGGATTAGCGGGGCGTAATGAGCAGTTCTTC. The J gene is TRBJ2-1, the V gene TRBV7-8; the match to TRBD2 covers 8 bases. CDR3 length: 16 amino acids. CDR1 is SGHVS, CDR2 FQNEAQ, per germline. Trimming at V came to 4 bases and at J to 7 bases, leaving 12 bases not matched to a gene. Variable domain in full (rest from reference TRBV7-8 and TRBJ2-1): GAGVSQSPRYKVAKRGQDVALRCDPISGHVSLFWYQQALGQGPEFLTYFQNEAQLDKSGLPSDRFFAERPEGSVSTLKIQRTQQEDSAVYLCASSWGGLAGRNEQFFGPGTRLTVL.

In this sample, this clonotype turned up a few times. The CDR3 coding sequence is TGTGCCATCAGTGAGACGGTCGGGGCAGCAGCCGAGCAGTTCTTC. Its protein product is CAISETVGAAAEQFF. The chain joins TRBV10-3 to TRBJ2-1, with D possibly called TRBD1 or TRBD2 (5 bases each). V lost 2 bases to trimming and J lost 10 bases, with 18 bases between them. The CDR3 covers 15 residues. Germline CDR1 ENHRY, CDR2 SYGVKD.

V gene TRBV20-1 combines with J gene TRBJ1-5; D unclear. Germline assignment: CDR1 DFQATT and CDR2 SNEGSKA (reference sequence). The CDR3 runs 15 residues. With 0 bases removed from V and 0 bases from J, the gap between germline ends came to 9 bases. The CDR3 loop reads CSARDHTASNQPQHF. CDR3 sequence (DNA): TGCAGTGCTAGAGATCACACGGCTAGCAATCAGCCCCAGCATTTT.

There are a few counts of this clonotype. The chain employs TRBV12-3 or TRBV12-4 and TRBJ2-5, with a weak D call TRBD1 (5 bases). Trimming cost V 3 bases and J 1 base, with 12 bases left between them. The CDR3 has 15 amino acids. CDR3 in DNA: TGTGCCAGCAGTTTCGCAGGGTCCGTCCAAGAGACCCAGTACTTC. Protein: CASSFAGSVQETQYF.

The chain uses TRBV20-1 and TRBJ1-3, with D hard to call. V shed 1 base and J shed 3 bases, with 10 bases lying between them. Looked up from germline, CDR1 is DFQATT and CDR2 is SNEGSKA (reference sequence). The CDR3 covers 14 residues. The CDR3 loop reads CSARVGAGGNTIYF. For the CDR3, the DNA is TGCAGTGCTAGAGTGGGCGCTGGTGGAAACACCATATATTTT.

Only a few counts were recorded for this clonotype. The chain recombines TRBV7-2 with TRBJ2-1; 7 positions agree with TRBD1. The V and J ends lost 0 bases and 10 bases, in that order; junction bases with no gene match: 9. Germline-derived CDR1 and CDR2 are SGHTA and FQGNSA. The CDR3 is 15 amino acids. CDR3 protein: CASSLAYQRGREQFF. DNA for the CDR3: TGTGCCAGCAGCTTAGCGTATCAAAGGGGGCGGGAGCAGTTCTTC.

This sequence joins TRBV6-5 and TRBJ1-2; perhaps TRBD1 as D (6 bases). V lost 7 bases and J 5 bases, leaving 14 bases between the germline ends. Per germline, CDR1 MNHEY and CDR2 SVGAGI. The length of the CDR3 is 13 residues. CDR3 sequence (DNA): TGTGCCAGCACCGCTAACAGGGTTTATGGCTACACCTTC. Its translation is CASTANRVYGYTF.

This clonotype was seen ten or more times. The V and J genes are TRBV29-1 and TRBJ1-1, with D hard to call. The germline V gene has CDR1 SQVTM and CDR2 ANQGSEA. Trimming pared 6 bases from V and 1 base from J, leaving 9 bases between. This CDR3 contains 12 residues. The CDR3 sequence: CSVPFQNTEAFF. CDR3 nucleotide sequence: TGCAGCGTGCCCTTCCAGAACACTGAAGCTTTCTTT.

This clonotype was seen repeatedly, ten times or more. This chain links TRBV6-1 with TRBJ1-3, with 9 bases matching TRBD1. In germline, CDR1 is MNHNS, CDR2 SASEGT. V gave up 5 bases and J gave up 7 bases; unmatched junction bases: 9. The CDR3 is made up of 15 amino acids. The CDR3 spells CASSTTWTGDNTIYF. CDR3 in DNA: TGTGCCAGCAGTACCACCTGGACAGGGGATAACACCATATATTTT.

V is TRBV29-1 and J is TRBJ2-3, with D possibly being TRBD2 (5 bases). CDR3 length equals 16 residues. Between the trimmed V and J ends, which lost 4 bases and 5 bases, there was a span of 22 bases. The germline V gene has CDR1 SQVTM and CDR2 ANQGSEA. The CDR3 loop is CSVAPGRFPFGDTQYF. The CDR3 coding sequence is TGCAGCGTTGCCCCGGGGAGATTCCCCTTCGGAGATACGCAGTATTTT.

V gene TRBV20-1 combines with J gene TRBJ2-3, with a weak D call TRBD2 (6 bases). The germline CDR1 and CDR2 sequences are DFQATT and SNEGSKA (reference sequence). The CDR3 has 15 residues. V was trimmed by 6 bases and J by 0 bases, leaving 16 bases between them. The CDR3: CSAPRLVISTDTQYF. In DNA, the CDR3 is TGCAGTGCGCCCAGACTAGTGATTAGCACAGATACGCAGTATTTT.

The chain's CDR3 is CASSLGTGVYYEQFF. The DNA of the CDR3 is TGTGCCAGCAGTTTAGGAACAGGGGTTTACTATGAGCAGTTCTTC. The chain joins TRBV12-3 or TRBV12-4 to TRBJ2-1; 7 bases match TRBD1. This CDR3 has 15 residues. The trim removed 1 base at V and 8 bases at J, leaving 8 bases unmatched.

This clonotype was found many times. CDR3 in DNA: TGTGCCAGCAGTTACCAAAATGAAAAACTGTTTTTT. Its translation is CASSYQNEKLFF. The J gene is TRBJ1-4, the V gene TRBV6-6, with unresolved D. The germline CDR1 and CDR2 sequences are MNHNY and SVGAGI (reference sequence). The CDR3 runs 12 residues. The V and J ends lost 2 bases and 5 bases respectively, with 3 bases between them.

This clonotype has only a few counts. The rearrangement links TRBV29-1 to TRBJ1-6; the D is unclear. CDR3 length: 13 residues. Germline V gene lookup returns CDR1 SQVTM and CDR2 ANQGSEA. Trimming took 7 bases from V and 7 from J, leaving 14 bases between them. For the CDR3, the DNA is TGCAGCGCCAGCCGGGAGGTGAATTCACCCCTCCACTTT. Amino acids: CSASREVNSPLHF.

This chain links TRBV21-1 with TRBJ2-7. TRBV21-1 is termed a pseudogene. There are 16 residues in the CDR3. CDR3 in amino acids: CASSKKRRLKPYEQYF. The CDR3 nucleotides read TGTGCCAGCAGCAAAAAGAGGAGACTGAAACCCTACGAGCAGTACTTC.

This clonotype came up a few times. CDR3 loop: CASLCASYEQYF. The CDR3 DNA reads TGTGCCAGCCTATGTGCCTCCTACGAGCAGTACTTC. This chain joins TRBV21-1 and TRBJ2-7. TRBV21-1 is a documented pseudogene. The CDR3 extends over 12 amino acids.

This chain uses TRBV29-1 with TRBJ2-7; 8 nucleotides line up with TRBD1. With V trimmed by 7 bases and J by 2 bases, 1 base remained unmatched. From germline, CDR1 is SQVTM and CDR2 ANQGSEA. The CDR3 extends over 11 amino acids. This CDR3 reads CSAGQAYEQYF. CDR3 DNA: TGCAGCGCGGGACAGGCCTACGAGCAGTACTTC.

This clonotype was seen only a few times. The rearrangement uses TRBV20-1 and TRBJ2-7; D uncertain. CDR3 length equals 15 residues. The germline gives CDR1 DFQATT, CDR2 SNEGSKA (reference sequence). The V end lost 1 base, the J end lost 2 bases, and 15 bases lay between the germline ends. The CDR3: CSARARHQPTYEQYF. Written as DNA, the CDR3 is TGCAGTGCTAGAGCCCGTCACCAACCCACCTACGAGCAGTACTTC.

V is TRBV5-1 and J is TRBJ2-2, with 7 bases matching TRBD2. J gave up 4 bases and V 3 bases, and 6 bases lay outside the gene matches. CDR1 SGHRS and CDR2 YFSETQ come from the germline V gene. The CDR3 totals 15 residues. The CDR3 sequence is CASSYGGIGTGELFF. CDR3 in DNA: TGCGCCAGCAGCTACGGGGGGATCGGCACCGGGGAGCTGTTTTTT.